The entry below gives a single T cell receptor beta chain sequence along with its context. Its antigen is currently unknown. The entry originates in a study of cytomegalovirus exposure and HLA in healthy donors. Regarding the study as a whole: In vitro testing confirmed a few CMV-associated chains as specific for CMV antigens. A list of approximately 150 TCR beta chains associated with cytomegalovirus was given.

The table came from immunoSEQ multiplex PCR; TCRdb's copy has only in-frame clones and leaves some out. The table has roughly 130,000 clones, approximately 87% seen once. Germline CDR1 reads SGHNT; CDR2 reads YENEEA. Trimming took 1 base from V and 3 from J; bases not matched to a gene: 9. The CDR3 contains 17 residues. The rearrangement joins TRBV11-3 to TRBJ2-1, with 7 bases lining up with TRBD1. This receptor was taken from a man between 18 and 29 years old in good health and CMV-seronegative. The specimen sequenced was PBMCs. The CDR3 is CASSLGGGTDNYNEQFF. The CDR3, as DNA: TGTGCCAGCAGCTTAGGGGGTGGGACAGACAACTACAATGAGCAGTTCTTC.